The clone carrying this TCR beta chain was seen only a few times. The antigen remains undetermined. The sample belongs to a study of T cell repertoires in cytomegalovirus infection. Study-wide findings and caveats: The response measured ex vivo was dominated by TCR beta clonotypes (HLA-C-restricted and CMV-specific). Totalled public TCR beta family frequency picked out people who carried CMV plus the relevant HLA.

TCRdb redid the calling of the reads with MiXCR, one entry per CDR3 protein. The sample yields roughly 570,000 distinct CDR3 sequences, roughly 42% seen once. V gave up 6 bases and J gave up 3 bases; unmatched junction bases: 2. This CDR3 is built from 12 residues. Germline V lookup: CDR1 MGHDK, CDR2 SYGVNS. The clonotype comes from a human donor in good health (CMV status not recorded). Some clones in this sample may be carry-over from other donors' samples. Sample: cultured PBMCs, taken from culture after CMV antigen stimulation. V is TRBV25-1 and J is TRBJ2-7, with TRBD2 identical over 7 bases. The chain's CDR3 is CASRRERYEQYF. The CDR3 DNA is TGTGCCAGCAGGCGGGAGCGCTACGAGCAGTACTTC.